These T cell receptor beta chains were read from a single sample in a study of blood T cell repertoires in COVID-19. Only in-frame clones appear in the TCRdb table, and some are missing; sequencing was by immunoSEQ multiplex PCR. Seen here are some 190,000 clones, about three quarters observed once, and the top ten hold roughly 8.8%. The source material was peripheral blood. The receptors were gathered from a woman in her forties or fifties with active or convalescent COVID-19. The CDR3 runs from the conserved cysteine through the conserved F or W. D genes are given only for firm matches.

v_call	j_call	d_call	cdr3_nt	cdr3_aa
TRBV4-2	TRBJ2-1	-	TGTGCCAGCAGCCAAGGCGTGAACGGTGAGCGGGACAATGAGCAGTTCTTC	CASSQGVNGERDNEQFF
TRBV6-2/TRBV6-3	TRBJ1-1	TRBD1	TGTGCCAGCAGTAAGTTTATCCCGGGGATGACGGACAGGAGGTACACTGAAGCTTTCTTT	CASSKFIPGMTDRRYTEAFF
TRBV12-3/TRBV12-4	TRBJ1-1	TRBD1	TGTGCCAGCAGTTTACGGGACAGGGAGGCTTTCTTT	CASSLRDREAFF
TRBV7-2	TRBJ1-1	TRBD1	TGTGCCAGCAGCCCCCAGGGGGCTTACGACACTGAAGCTTTCTTT	CASSPQGAYDTEAFF
TRBV7-8	TRBJ2-3	TRBD2	TGTGCCAGCAGCCTTAGCGGGAGGGCCCGCACAGATACGCAGTATTTT	CASSLSGRARTDTQYF
TRBV7-2	TRBJ2-5	-	TGTGCCAGCAGCTCGCAAGAGACCCAGTACTTC	CASSSQETQYF
TRBV5-8	TRBJ2-5	-	TGTGCCAGCAGGGACTTCAATCAGGAGACCCAGTACTTC	CASRDFNQETQYF
TRBV29-1	TRBJ2-1	-	TGCAGCGTTGAAGTGTCCCCATACAATGAGCAGTTCTTC	CSVEVSPYNEQFF
TRBV6-5	TRBJ1-2	TRBD1	TGTGCCAGTTCTCAGGGGGCCTATGGCTACACCTTC	CASSQGAYGYTF
TRBV29-1	TRBJ1-2	-	TGCAGCGTTGAACCAGACTATGGCTACACCTTC	CSVEPDYGYTF
TRBV7-9	TRBJ1-1	TRBD1	TGTGCCAGCAGCGACGACAGGGCCCCCTCCGAGGGAGCTTTCTTT	CASSDDRAPSEGAFF
TRBV4-3	TRBJ1-6	-	TGCGCCAGCAGCCAAGAAATGAGGGCAAATTCACCCCTCCACTTT	CASSQEMRANSPLHF
TRBV12-3/TRBV12-4	TRBJ2-3	-	TGTGCCAGCACTAGGGGTCACACAGATACGCAGTATTTT	CASTRGHTDTQYF
TRBV19	TRBJ2-1	TRBD2	TGTGCCACCCTCCAGACTAGCGGGGAGCAGTTCTTC	CATLQTSGEQFF
TRBV6-7	TRBJ1-1	-	TGTGCCAGCAGTTACAAGGACATCTCGAACACTGAAGCTTTCTTT	CASSYKDISNTEAFF
TRBV2	TRBJ1-5	TRBD1	TGTGCCAGCAGCCAAGACAGGGGTTATCAGCCCCAGCATTTT	CASSQDRGYQPQHF
TRBV19	TRBJ2-1	TRBD2	TGTGCCAGTAGTTCCCTTGGGTGGACTAGCGGGAGTATCTATGAGCAGTTCTTC	CASSSLGWTSGSIYEQFF